The present T cell receptor delta chain was sequenced within a study of gamma delta lymphoproliferative disorders and STAT genes. Study information: Each gamma-chain library started from at least 50 ng of genomic DNA, using the LymphoTrack Dx TCRG Assay. General study findings and limits: Delta repertoires did not separate groups, but patient gamma repertoires clustered apart.

TCRdb reanalyzed the multiplex PCR reads using CATT. This sample carries more than 3,000 delta-chain clones, roughly 1% of them seen once, and the ten largest clones take 21%. PBMCs from patients and controls supplied the genomic DNA for sequencing. Only a few counts were recorded for this clone. The antigen remains unidentified. TCRdb's protein, taken from a much larger clone, differs from this DNA's translation at residue 6, likely owing to a read error; the protein displayed comes from the DNA. Sequenced sample: blood. The sequence derives from a human donor in good health.

The DNA for the CDR3 is TGTGCTTATTTTTCCTGCGCAGTTGGGGGATTTGGGTACACCGATAAACTCATCTTT. The encoded protein is CAYFSCAVGGFGYTDKLIF. The chain joins TRAV38-2/DV8 to TRDJ1; 8 bases are shared with TRDD3. Germline trimming cut 7 bases from V and 0 bases from J; bases unmatched to any gene: 20. Germline CDR1 and CDR2: TSESDYY and QEAYKQQN. The CDR3 runs 19 residues.